This TCR beta chain appears in the sequencing data of a study of T cells in Graves' hyperthyroidism and ophthalmopathy. The CDR3 length is 15 residues. Per germline, CDR1 SGHRS and CDR2 YFSETQ. V was clipped by 4 bases and J by 0 bases, with 13 bases between them. This clonotype has a count of ten or more. RNA transcripts yielded amplified TCR beta CDR3 regions. The HTBI primer set served for first-round RT-PCR of the TCR CDR3. From the multiplex PCR reads, TCRdb called clonotypes with MiXCR, one entry per CDR3 protein. The table has 370,000 or so distinct CDR3 sequences, roughly 13% seen once; the top ten hold about a fifth.

Material: blood. The origin of this receptor is a man younger than 45 with Graves' hyperthyroidism that later progressed to Graves' ophthalmopathy. The chain has TRBV5-1 and TRBJ1-1, with a weak D call TRBD1 (5 bases). CDR3 sequence: CASSPVAGLNTEAFF. The CDR3 nucleotides are TGCGCCAGCAGCCCCGTCGCAGGGCTGAACACTGAAGCTTTCTTT. Filled out from reference TRBV5-1 and TRBJ1-1, the complete variable domain reads KAGVTQTPRYLIKTRGQQVTLSCSPISGHRSVSWYQQTPGQGLQFLFEYFSETQRNKGNFPGRFSGRQFSNSRSEMNVSTLELGDSALYLCASSPVAGLNTEAFFGQGTRLTVV.